Each of the 6 T cell receptor beta chains below was sequenced from the same sample in a study of cytomegalovirus exposure and HLA in healthy donors. PCR employed 60 Vbeta and 13 Jbeta primers. Clones were read by immunoSEQ multiplex PCR, and TCRdb kept only the in-frame ones, dropping some. Found here are about 31,000 clones, approximately 90% of them singletons; the top ten hold under 3%. Material: PBMCs. The receptors here all came from a boy aged 5-17 years in good health and CMV-seronegative.

The chain uses TRBV4-3 and TRBJ2-1, with 7 bases fitting TRBD1. The CDR3 is 18 residues long. Losses at the gene ends were 0 bases for V and 7 bases for J; bases not matched to a gene: 15. CDR1 and CDR2 from the germline V gene are LGHNA and YSLEER. The CDR3 coding sequence is TGCGCCAGCAGCCAAGAGGGGGACAGCCGATATTTATGTAATGAGCAGTTCTTC. Translation gives CASSQEGDSRYLCNEQFF.

This clone was found once. The genes are TRBV5-4 and TRBJ1-2; no firm D call. The germline V and J ends were trimmed by 0 bases and 2 bases, with 11 bases remaining between them. Germline CDR1 reads SGHNT; CDR2 reads YYREEE (reference sequence). This CDR3 is 15 amino acids long. The CDR3 DNA reads as TGTGCCAGCAGCTTGGATGTCGGGGAGAACTATGGCTACACCTTC. Its protein is CASSLDVGENYGYTF.

The chain joins TRBV11-3 to TRBJ2-2; D is unclear. Trimming shortened V by 0 bases and J by 2 bases, and 4 bases separated the two germline ends. The CDR3 is made up of 14 amino acids. CDR1 is SGHNT, CDR2 YENEEA, per germline. The CDR3 nucleotides are TGTGCCAGCAGCTTAGACACTAACACCGGGGAGCTGTTTTTT. Translation gives CASSLDTNTGELFF. Together with reference TRBV11-3 and TRBJ2-2, the CDR3 gives the full variable domain: EAGVVQSPRYKIIEKKQPVAFWCNPISGHNTLYWYLQNLGQGPELLIRYENEEAVDDSQLPKDRFSAERLKGVDSTLKIQPAELGDSAVYLCASSLDTNTGELFFGEGSRLTVL.

V usage is TRBV6-6 and J usage is TRBJ2-7, with 7 positions matching TRBD1. Germline V gene data show CDR1 as MNHNY and CDR2 as SVGAGI (reference sequence). Trimming removed 10 bases from V and 0 bases from J; junction bases left unmatched: 3. The CDR3 covers 12 residues. The CDR3 nucleotides are TGTGCCACCAGGGACAGCTCCTACGAGCAGTACTTC. It is translated as CATRDSSYEQYF.

The table lists this clone with a count of one. The chain links TRBV7-4 to TRBJ2-7, with 10 positions matching TRBD1. CDR1 SGHVT and CDR2 SQSDAQ come from the germline V gene. The V segment lost 5 bases and the J segment 7 bases; nucleotides outside the gene matches: 11. The CDR3 is made up of 15 amino acids. CDR3 sequence reads: CASSRLTGGSREQYF. DNA for the CDR3: TGTGCCAGCAGCCGCCTGACAGGGGGCTCTCGGGAGCAGTACTTC.

In nucleotides, the CDR3 is TGTGCCAGCAGCGGAGTACAGAACACCGGGGAGCTGTTTTTT. Translating gives CASSGVQNTGELFF. This rearrangement joins TRBV2 to TRBJ2-2; D gene ambiguous. There are 14 residues in the CDR3. In germline, CDR1 is SNHLY, CDR2 FYNNEI. The V end lost 6 bases, the J end lost 1 base, and 9 bases lay between the germline ends.